This T cell receptor (beta chain) was captured by sequencing in a study of T cell changes during pregnancy in multiple sclerosis. Here immunoSEQ multiplex PCR was the method, and the copy in TCRdb shows in-frame clones only, minus some. The repertoire holds approximately 40,000 clones, with roughly 90% as singletons. There are 15 residues in the CDR3. Trimming shortened V by 4 bases and J by 1 base, and 11 bases separated the two germline ends. Per the germline V gene, CDR1 is SNHLY and CDR2 is FYNNEI. The sequencing here drew on CD4+ T cells from peripheral blood mononuclear cells, taken before pregnancy. This rearrangement joins TRBV2 to TRBJ1-5, with D possibly being TRBD1 (5 bases). This TCR was sampled from a female donor with multiple sclerosis, enrolled in a pregnancy study. DNA of the CDR3: TGTGCCAGCAGTGCCCAGGGAGGAAGCAATCAGCCCCAGCATTTT. Translation: CASSAQGGSNQPQHF.